This TCR beta chain was sequenced in a study of cytomegalovirus exposure and HLA in healthy donors. In the PCR, 60 Vbeta and 13 Jbeta primers were used. Method: immunoSEQ multiplex PCR; TCRdb's copy keeps in-frame clones and lacks some. The table lists about 200,000 clones, approximately 80% of them singletons. Trimming pared 2 bases from V and 8 bases from J, leaving 10 bases between. Germline V lookup: CDR1 SGHTS, CDR2 YDEGEE. CDR3 length: 12 residues. V and J are TRBV5-8 and TRBJ1-2; D possibly corresponds to TRBD1 (6 bases). The sequence derives from a woman aged 30 to 39 in good health and CMV-seronegative. Sequencing was carried out using PBMCs. The CDR3 region has the DNA TGTGCCAGCAGCTTCGGACAGAAAGGCTACACCTTC. Its protein product is CASSFGQKGYTF.